This is a list of T cell receptor beta chains from one sample in a study of blood T cells in healthy people across ages. TCRdb re-called the 5' RACE reads through MiXCR, storing one row per CDR3 protein. The repertoire has 2 million or so distinct CDR3 sequences, 49% of them found once; the top ten carry roughly 2.1%. The sample taken for sequencing was blood. These receptors all stem from a woman between 40 and 55 years old in good health. Both conserved end residues are part of each CDR3. The D gene is left open where the match is weak. Clone size is not always given. Where it is, it says once, few, many or a class for expanded clones.

J | D | size | V | DNA | CDR3
TRBJ1-2 | . | . | TRBV11-2 | TGTGCCAGCAGCCTTAGGGGGGGTAACGGCTATGGCTACACCTTC | CASSLRGGNGYGYTF
TRBJ1-1 | . | . | TRBV6-2/TRBV6-3 | TGTGCCAGCAGTTACTCTGAGGTGAACACTGAAGCTTTCTTT | CASSYSEVNTEAFF
TRBJ2-2 | . | . | TRBV4-3 | TGCGCCAGCAGGCCCGGGATCACCACTTCCGGGGAGCTGTTTTTT | CASRPGITTSGELFF
TRBJ1-5 | TRBD1 | . | TRBV7-8 | TGTGCCAGCAGCTTCAGGGGGCAGGGTCAGCCCCAGCATTTT | CASSFRGQGQPQHF
TRBJ1-1 | . | few | TRBV2 | TGTGCCAGCAGGCTTAGAGGGGGGAACACTGAAGCTTTCTTT | CASRLRGGNTEAFF
TRBJ2-3 | TRBD2 | few | TRBV11-2 | TGTGCCAGCAGCTCTAGTAGCGGGCCCAGCACAGATACGCAGTATTTT | CASSSSSGPSTDTQYF
TRBJ2-7 | . | . | TRBV11-2 | TGTGCCAGCAGCGGCACAGACCCAGTCGAGCAGTACTTC | CASSGTDPVEQYF
TRBJ2-5 | . | . | TRBV20-1 | TGCAGTGCCCCGCCTCCAGGGCGGCGAGAGACCCAGTACTTC | CSAPPPGRRETQYF
TRBJ1-1 | . | . | TRBV4-1 | TGCGCCAGCAGCCAAGAACCGGGCTCTGAAGCTTTCTTT | CASSQEPGSEAFF
TRBJ2-1 | TRBD2 | . | TRBV6-2/TRBV6-3 | TGTGCCAGCAGTTACCCACTAGCGGGGGGCCGCGGCAATGAGCAGTTCTTC | CASSYPLAGGRGNEQFF
TRBJ1-4 | . | once | TRBV15 | TGTGCCACCAGCAGTCGGCGAAATGAAAAACTGTTTTTT | CATSSRRNEKLFF
TRBJ2-3 | . | . | TRBV20-1 | TGCAGTGCCCCCGGGGACTCCTCAGATACGCAGTATTTT | CSAPGDSSDTQYF
TRBJ1-5 | TRBD1 | . | TRBV5-1 | TGCGCCAGCAGCTTGGGAGAGGGGGCGGGCAATCAGCCCCAGCATTTT | CASSLGEGAGNQPQHF
TRBJ2-7 | . | few | TRBV4-3 | TGCGCCAGCAGCCAAGTTGCTGGGATCTCGGTCGAGCAGTACTTC | CASSQVAGISVEQYF
TRBJ2-5 | TRBD2 | . | TRBV7-6 | TGTGCCAGCAGCCCGATGGTAGCGGGGGGACAAGAGACCCAGTACTTC | CASSPMVAGGQETQYF
TRBJ2-1 | . | . | TRBV20-1 | TGCAGTGCTAGAGGGGGAGGTTGGTACAATGAGCAGTTCTTC | CSARGGGWYNEQFF
TRBJ1-2 | . | . | TRBV27 | TGTGCCAGCAGTTTCCTTGGGGGGGCCTATGGCTACACCTTC | CASSFLGGAYGYTF
TRBJ2-7 | TRBD1 | . | TRBV27 | TGTGCCAGCAGTTCTTCTCCGGGACAGCCAAGCTCCTACGAGCAGTACTTC | CASSSSPGQPSSYEQYF
TRBJ2-1 | . | few | TRBV6-2/TRBV6-3 | TGTGCCAGCAATGATCCGACGACGTACCAGTTCTTC | CASNDPTTYQFF
TRBJ2-6 | . | . | TRBV15 | TGTGCCACCAGCAGAGATTCCACCTCTGGGGCCAACGTCCTGATTTTC | CATSRDSTSGANVLIF
TRBJ2-3 | . | . | TRBV14 | TGTGCCAGCAGCCACCTATGGGGCACAAAGGTGCAAGATACGCAGTATTTT | CASSHLWGTKVQDTQYF
TRBJ2-1 | . | . | TRBV4-2 | TGTGCCAGCAGCCAAGTGTTGGGTCAAGGCGAGCAGTTCTTC | CASSQVLGQGEQFF
TRBJ1-1 | TRBD1 | . | TRBV7-9 | TGTGCCAGCAGCTTAGGGGCAGGGGGCAACACTGAAGCTTTCTTT | CASSLGAGGNTEAFF
TRBJ2-7 | TRBD1 | once | TRBV20-1 | TGCAGTGCCCTGGACAGGGCGGGGGAGCAGTACTTC | CSALDRAGEQYF
TRBJ1-5 | . | few | TRBV18 | TGTGCCAGCTCACCGGGAAGCTTCAATCAGCCCCAGCATTTT | CASSPGSFNQPQHF
TRBJ1-2 | . | . | TRBV5-1 | TGCGCCAGCAGCCTTGGGGAGGAGGTTGGCTACACCTTC | CASSLGEEVGYTF
TRBJ2-1 | . | few | TRBV6-2/TRBV6-3 | TGTGCCAGCAGTATAATTCGACTAGTATTCTCCTACAATGAGCAGTTCTTC | CASSIIRLVFSYNEQFF
TRBJ2-5 | . | . | TRBV20-1 | TGCAGTGCTTCGCCAGGGGTGGGTTTTGGGACCCAGTACTTC | CSASPGVGFGTQYF
TRBJ2-1 | . | . | TRBV18 | TGTGCCAGCTCACCACCGGAGGCGTACAATGAGCAGTTCTTC | CASSPPEAYNEQFF
TRBJ2-5 | TRBD2 | . | TRBV20-1 | TGCAGTGCTAGAGATCGAAGTAGCGGGAAGCAGTACTTC | CSARDRSSGKQYF
TRBJ2-1 | . | . | TRBV6-5 | TGTGCCAGCAGTTACAGGCCCCGGGACAATGAGCAGTTCTTC | CASSYRPRDNEQFF
TRBJ2-7 | TRBD1 | once | TRBV5-1 | TGCGCCAGCAGCTTGGCCGTTCCGGGACAGGGCTCCTACGAGCAGTACTTC | CASSLAVPGQGSYEQYF
TRBJ2-7 | . | few | TRBV7-8 | TGTGCCAGCAGCATCAGGGGCGCCTACGAGCAGTACTTC | CASSIRGAYEQYF
TRBJ2-2 | . | once | TRBV6-2/TRBV6-3 | TGTGCCAGCAGTTACAATAGACCGGCCGAGCTGTTTTTT | CASSYNRPAELFF
TRBJ2-7 | . | . | TRBV6-5 | TGTGCCAGCAGTTACATATGGGGGGGCGCCGAACTCTACGAGCAGTACTTC | CASSYIWGGAELYEQYF
TRBJ2-1 | . | . | TRBV7-2 | TGCGCCAGCAGCCTGGATAACAATGAGCAGTTCTTC | CASSLDNNEQFF
TRBJ2-1 | TRBD2 | . | TRBV5-1 | TGCGCCCGCAGCTCCGGACTAGCGGAACCCAATGAGCAGTTCTTC | CARSSGLAEPNEQFF
TRBJ2-5 | TRBD2 | . | TRBV5-1 | TGCGCCAGCAGCACGAACCCCGGGACTAGCGGCGAGACCCAGTACTTC | CASSTNPGTSGETQYF
TRBJ2-1 | TRBD1 | . | TRBV20-1 | TGCAGTGCTACCGGGACAGGGGGCTCGGATCTATACACTGAGCAGTTCTTC | CSATGTGGSDLYTEQFF
TRBJ2-5 | TRBD1 | . | TRBV27 | TGTGCCAGCAGTTCTAATCCTTACAGGGGTCAAGAGACCCAGTACTTC | CASSSNPYRGQETQYF
TRBJ1-5 | . | few | TRBV20-1 | TGCAGTGCTAGAGGCCGTTTTGCCCAGCATTTT | CSARGRFAQHF
TRBJ2-2 | . | . | TRBV6-2/TRBV6-3 | TGTGCCAGCAGTTACCCGGGACCTCGGGAGCTGTTTTTT | CASSYPGPRELFF
TRBJ2-7 | . | . | TRBV29-1 | TGCAGCGTTGGGGGTCAGGGAGCGTCCTACGAGCAGTACTTC | CSVGGQGASYEQYF
TRBJ1-1 | . | once | TRBV20-1 | TGCAGTGTCGCGAGACCCCCTACGGACCAGTTGAACACTGAAGCTTTCTTT | CSVARPPTDQLNTEAFF
TRBJ2-5 | TRBD1 | many | TRBV4-1 | TGCGCCAGCAGCTTCCGGACAGGGGGCCGACAAGAGACCCAGTACTTC | CASSFRTGGRQETQYF
TRBJ2-3 | TRBD2 | . | TRBV18 | TGTGCCAGCTCACCACCGGACCGGGGGGTCCTCAAGGATACGCAGTATTTT | CASSPPDRGVLKDTQYF
TRBJ2-6 | TRBD1 | . | TRBV15 | TGTGCCACCAGCAGAGATCGGACAGGGCCTGGGGCCAACGTCCTGACTTTC | CATSRDRTGPGANVLTF
TRBJ2-7 | . | . | TRBV6-2/TRBV6-3 | TGTGCCAGTACGATGGGGTACGAGCAGTACTTC | CASTMGYEQYF
TRBJ2-7 | TRBD2 | many | TRBV4-3 | TGCGCCAGCAGCACCACCGGGACTAGCGTTTACGAGCAGTACTTC | CASSTTGTSVYEQYF
TRBJ2-5 | . | many | TRBV7-2 | TGTGCCAGCAGCTTAGCCAGGGGGGGGAGAGAGACCCAGTACTTC | CASSLARGGRETQYF
TRBJ1-1 | . | . | TRBV5-1 | TGCGCCAGCAGCTTGGATTGGGCAGGGACTGAAGCTTTCTTT | CASSLDWAGTEAFF
TRBJ1-4 | . | . | TRBV18 | TGTGCCAGCTCACCTACAGCGCTCGACACGGGCGAAAAACTGTTTTTT | CASSPTALDTGEKLFF
TRBJ2-1 | . | once | TRBV7-9 | TGTGCCAGCAGCTTAGAGGTCACCTACAATGAGCAGTTCTTC | CASSLEVTYNEQFF
TRBJ1-2 | . | . | TRBV7-8 | TGTGCCAGCAACCGGACAGACACCTATGGCTACACCTTC | CASNRTDTYGYTF
TRBJ2-3 | TRBD1 | . | TRBV6-1 | TGTGCCAGCAGTGAACAGGGGGGCACAGATACGCAGTATTTT | CASSEQGGTDTQYF
TRBJ1-2 | TRBD1 | . | TRBV27 | TGTGCCAGCAGGACTCAAGACAGGGAGTATGGCTACACCTTC | CASRTQDREYGYTF
TRBJ2-5 | . | once | TRBV7-9 | TGTGCCAGCAGCTTAGCTGTTACAGCCCAAGAGACCCAGTACTTC | CASSLAVTAQETQYF
TRBJ2-5 | . | . | TRBV6-5 | TGTGCCAGCAGTTACTCGAGATGGGACCGAGATCGGGAGCAGTACTTC | CASSYSRWDRDREQYF
TRBJ2-6 | TRBD1 | many | TRBV6-5 | TGTGCCAGCACCCGACAGGGACCTACTGGGGCCAACGTCCTGACTTTC | CASTRQGPTGANVLTF
TRBJ2-1 | . | few | TRBV12-5 | TGTGCTAGTGGTTTGGTACAAGGAGGATGGGGTGAGCAGTTCTTC | CASGLVQGGWGEQFF